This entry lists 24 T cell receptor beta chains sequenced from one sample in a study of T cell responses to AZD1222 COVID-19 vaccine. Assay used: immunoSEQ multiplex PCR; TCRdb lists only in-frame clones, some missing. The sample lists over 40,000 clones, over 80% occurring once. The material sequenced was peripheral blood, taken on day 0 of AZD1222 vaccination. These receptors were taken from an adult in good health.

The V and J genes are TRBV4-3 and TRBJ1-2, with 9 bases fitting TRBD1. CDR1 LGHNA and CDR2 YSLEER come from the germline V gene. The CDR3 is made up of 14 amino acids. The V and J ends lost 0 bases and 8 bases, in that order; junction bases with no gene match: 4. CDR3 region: CASSQEGTGKGYTF. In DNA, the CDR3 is TGCGCCAGCAGCCAAGAGGGGACAGGGAAGGGCTACACCTTC.

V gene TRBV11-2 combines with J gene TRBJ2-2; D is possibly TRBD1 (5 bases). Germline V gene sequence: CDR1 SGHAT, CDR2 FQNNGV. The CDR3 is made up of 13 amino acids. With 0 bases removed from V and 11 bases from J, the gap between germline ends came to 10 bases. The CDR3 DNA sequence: TGTGCCAGCAGCTTAGATCGGACACGAGAGCTGTTTTTT. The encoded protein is CASSLDRTRELFF. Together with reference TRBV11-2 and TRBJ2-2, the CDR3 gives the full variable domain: EAGVAQSPRYKIIEKRQSVAFWCNPISGHATLYWYQQILGQGPKLLIQFQNNGVVDDSQLPKDRFSAERLKGVDSTLKIQPAKLEDSAVYLCASSLDRTRELFFGEGSRLTVL.

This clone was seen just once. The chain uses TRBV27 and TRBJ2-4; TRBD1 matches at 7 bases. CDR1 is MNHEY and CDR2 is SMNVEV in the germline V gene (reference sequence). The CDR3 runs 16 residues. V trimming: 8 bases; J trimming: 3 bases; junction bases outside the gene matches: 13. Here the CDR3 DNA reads TGTGCCAGCCGCGGCCCTACAGGGGCTCGCAAAAACATTCAGTACTTC. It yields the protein CASRGPTGARKNIQYF.

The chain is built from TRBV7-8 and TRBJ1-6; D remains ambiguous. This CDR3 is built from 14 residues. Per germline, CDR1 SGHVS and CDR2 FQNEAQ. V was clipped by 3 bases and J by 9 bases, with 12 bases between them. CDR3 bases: TGTGCCAGCAGCTTTCAAGTCGTCTCTTCACCCCTCCACTTT. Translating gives CASSFQVVSSPLHF.

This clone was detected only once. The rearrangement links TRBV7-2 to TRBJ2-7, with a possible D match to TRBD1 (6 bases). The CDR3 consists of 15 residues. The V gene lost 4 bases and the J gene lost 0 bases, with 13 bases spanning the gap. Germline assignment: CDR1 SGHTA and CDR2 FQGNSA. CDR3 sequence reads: CASSWKGENSYEQYF. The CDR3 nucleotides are TGTGCCAGCAGCTGGAAGGGGGAGAACTCCTACGAGCAGTACTTC.

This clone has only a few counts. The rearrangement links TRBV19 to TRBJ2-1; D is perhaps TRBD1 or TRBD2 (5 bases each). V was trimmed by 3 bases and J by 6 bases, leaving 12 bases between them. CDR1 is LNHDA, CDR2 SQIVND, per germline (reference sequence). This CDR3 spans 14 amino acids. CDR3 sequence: CASSIRGPSNEQFF. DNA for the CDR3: TGTGCCAGTAGTATCCGGGGCCCCTCCAATGAGCAGTTCTTC.

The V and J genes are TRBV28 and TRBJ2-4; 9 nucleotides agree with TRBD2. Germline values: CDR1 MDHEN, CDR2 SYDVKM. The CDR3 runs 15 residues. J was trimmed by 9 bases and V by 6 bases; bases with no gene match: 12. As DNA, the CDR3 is TGTGCCAGCAGCCTGAGGGGAGCGGGAGGAGGCATTCAGTACTTC. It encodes CASSLRGAGGGIQYF.

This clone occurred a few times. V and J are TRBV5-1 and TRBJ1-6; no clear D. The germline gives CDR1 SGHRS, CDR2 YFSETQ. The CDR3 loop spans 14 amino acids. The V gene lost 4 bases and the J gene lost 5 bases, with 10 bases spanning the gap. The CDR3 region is CASSTPGDNSPLHF. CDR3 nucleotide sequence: TGCGCCAGCAGCACCCCAGGAGATAATTCACCCCTCCACTTT.

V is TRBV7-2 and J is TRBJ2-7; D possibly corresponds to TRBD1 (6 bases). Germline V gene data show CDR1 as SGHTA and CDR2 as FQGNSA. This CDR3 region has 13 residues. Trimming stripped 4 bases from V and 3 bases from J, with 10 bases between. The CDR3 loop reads CASSSEQGYEQYF. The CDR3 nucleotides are TGTGCCAGCAGCTCAGAACAGGGCTACGAGCAGTACTTC. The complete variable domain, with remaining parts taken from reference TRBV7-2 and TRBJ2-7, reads GAGVSQSPSNKVTEKGKDVELRCDPISGHTALYWYRQSLGQGLEFLIYFQGNSAPDKSGLPSDRFSAERTGGSVSTLTIQRTQQEDSAVYLCASSSEQGYEQYFGPGTRLTVT.

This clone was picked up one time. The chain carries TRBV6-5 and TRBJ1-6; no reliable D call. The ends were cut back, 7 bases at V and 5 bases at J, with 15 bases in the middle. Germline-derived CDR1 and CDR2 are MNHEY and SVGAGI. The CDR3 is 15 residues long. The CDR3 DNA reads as TGTGCCAGCATCCGGACCCTTAACCATAATTCACCCCTCCACTTT. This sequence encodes CASIRTLNHNSPLHF.

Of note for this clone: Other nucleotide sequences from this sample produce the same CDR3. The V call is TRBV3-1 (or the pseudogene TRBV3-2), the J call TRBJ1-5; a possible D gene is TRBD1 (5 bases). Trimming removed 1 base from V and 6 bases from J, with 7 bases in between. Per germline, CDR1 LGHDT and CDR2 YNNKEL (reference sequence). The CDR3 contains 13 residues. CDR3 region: CASSQGGGQPQHF. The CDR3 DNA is TGTGCCAGCAGCCAAGGGGGGGGTCAGCCCCAGCATTTT.

The CDR3 DNA sequence: TGCGCCAGCAGCCAAGATCGTAGTCGAGGGGGCAAAAACGAGCAGTACTTC. Residues: CASSQDRSRGGKNEQYF. This chain links TRBV4-1 with TRBJ2-7, with 7 positions matching TRBD1. Germline CDR1 reads MGHRA; CDR2 reads YSYEKL. The length of the CDR3 is 17 residues. The J segment lost 5 bases and the V segment lost 0 bases, leaving 13 bases of the junction unmatched.

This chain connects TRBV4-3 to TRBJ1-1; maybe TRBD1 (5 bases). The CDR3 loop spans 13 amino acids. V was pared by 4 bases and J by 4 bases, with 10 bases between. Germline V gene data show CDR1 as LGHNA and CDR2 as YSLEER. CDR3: CASSLGPRTEAFF. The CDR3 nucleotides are TGCGCCAGCAGCCTGGGGCCCCGCACTGAAGCTTTCTTT.

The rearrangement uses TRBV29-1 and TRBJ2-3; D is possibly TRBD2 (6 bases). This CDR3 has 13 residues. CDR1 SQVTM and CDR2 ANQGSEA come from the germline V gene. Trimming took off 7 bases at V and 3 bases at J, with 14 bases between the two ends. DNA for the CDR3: TGCAGCGCCGGAACCGGGGGAACAGATACGCAGTATTTT. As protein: CSAGTGGTDTQYF.

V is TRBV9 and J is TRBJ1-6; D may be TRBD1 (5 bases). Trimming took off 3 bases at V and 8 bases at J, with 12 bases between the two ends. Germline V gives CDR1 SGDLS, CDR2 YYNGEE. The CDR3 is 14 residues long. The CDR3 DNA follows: TGTGCCAGCAGCGGGGGGACGTCGGATTCACCCCTCCACTTT. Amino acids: CASSGGTSDSPLHF.

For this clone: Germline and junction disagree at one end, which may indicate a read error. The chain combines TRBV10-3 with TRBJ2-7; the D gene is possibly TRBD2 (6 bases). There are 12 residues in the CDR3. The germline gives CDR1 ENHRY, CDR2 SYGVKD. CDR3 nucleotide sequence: TGTGCCATCAGTGAGGGTGCGGGGAGGCACATCTTC. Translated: CAISEGAGRHIF.

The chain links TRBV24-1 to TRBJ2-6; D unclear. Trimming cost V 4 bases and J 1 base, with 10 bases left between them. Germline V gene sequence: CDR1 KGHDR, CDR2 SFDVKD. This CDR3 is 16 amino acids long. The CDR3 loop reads CATSDHGGSGANVLTF. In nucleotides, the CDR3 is TGTGCCACCAGTGACCACGGTGGTTCTGGGGCCAACGTCCTGACTTTC.

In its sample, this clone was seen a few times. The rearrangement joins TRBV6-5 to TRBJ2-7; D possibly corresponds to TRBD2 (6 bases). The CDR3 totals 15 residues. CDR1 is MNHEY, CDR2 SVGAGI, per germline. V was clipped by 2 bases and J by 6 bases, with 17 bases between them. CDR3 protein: CASSYTDGTYSEQYF. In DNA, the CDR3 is TGTGCCAGCAGTTACACAGACGGGACTTACAGCGAGCAGTACTTC.

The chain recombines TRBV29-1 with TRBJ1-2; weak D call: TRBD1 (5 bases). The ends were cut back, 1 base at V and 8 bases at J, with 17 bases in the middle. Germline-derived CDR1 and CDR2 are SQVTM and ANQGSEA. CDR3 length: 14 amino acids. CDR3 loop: CSVEGPAGGKGYTF. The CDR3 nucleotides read TGCAGCGTTGAAGGCCCCGCCGGGGGGAAAGGCTACACCTTC. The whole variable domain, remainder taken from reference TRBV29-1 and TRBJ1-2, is SAVISQKPSRDICQRGTSLTIQCQVDSQVTMMFWYRQQPGQSLTLIATANQGSEATYESGFVIDKFPISRPNLTFSTLTVSNMSPEDSSIYLCSVEGPAGGKGYTFGSGTRLTVV.

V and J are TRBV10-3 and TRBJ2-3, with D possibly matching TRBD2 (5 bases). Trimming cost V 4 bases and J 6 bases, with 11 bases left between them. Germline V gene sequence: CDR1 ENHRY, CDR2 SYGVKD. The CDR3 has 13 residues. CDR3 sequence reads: CAISGSRDDTQYF. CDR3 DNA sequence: TGTGCCATCAGTGGAAGCCGGGATGATACGCAGTATTTT.

CDR3 DNA sequence: TGTGCCAGCTTAGGCCAAACTAACTATGGCTACACCTTC. Protein: CASLGQTNYGYTF. This chain links TRBV6-5 with TRBJ1-2; D remains ambiguous. The CDR3 is made up of 13 amino acids. V was shortened by 8 bases and J by 0 bases, with 10 bases between the two germline ends. The germline V gene has CDR1 MNHEY and CDR2 SVGAGI.

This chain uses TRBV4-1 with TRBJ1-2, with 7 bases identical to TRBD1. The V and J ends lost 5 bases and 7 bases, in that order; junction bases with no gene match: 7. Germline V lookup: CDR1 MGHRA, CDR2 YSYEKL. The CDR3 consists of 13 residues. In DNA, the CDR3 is TGCGCCAGCAGCAAACAGGGGCGTAGTGGCTACACCTTC. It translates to CASSKQGRSGYTF.

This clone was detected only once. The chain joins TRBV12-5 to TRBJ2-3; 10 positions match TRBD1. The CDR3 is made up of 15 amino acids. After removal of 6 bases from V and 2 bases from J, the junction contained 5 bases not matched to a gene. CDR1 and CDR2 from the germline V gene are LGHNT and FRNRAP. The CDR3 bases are TGTGCTAGTGGCCGGGGACAGGGGAACACAGATACGCAGTATTTT. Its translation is CASGRGQGNTDTQYF.

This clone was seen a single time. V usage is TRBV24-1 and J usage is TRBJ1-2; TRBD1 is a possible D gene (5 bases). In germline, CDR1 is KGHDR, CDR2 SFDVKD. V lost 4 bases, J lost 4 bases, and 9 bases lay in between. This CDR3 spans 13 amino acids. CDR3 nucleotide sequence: TGTGCCACCAGTGAGGGACGGAGCTATGGCTACACCTTC. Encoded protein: CATSEGRSYGYTF.